This passage covers 29 T cell receptor beta chains from one sample sequenced in a study of CD8+ T cells in alopecia areata. After isolation, RNA underwent reverse transcription to generate cDNA as the sequencing template. Sequencing was performed with immunoSEQ multiplex PCR; in TCRdb, only in-frame clones are kept and a portion is missing. The sample records approximately 34,000 clones, around 60% being singletons. What was sequenced was NKG2D-high CD8+ T cells sorted from blood. These receptors came from a human donor with alopecia areata.

This chain links TRBV11-2 with TRBJ2-2; 9 nucleotides match TRBD1. This CDR3 has 15 amino acids. Germline CDR1 is SGHAT and CDR2 is FQNNGV. V lost 5 bases to trimming and J lost 6 bases; unmatched junction nucleotides: 7. CDR3 nucleotides: TGTGCCAGCAGCCTTAACAGGGGGCCTGCCGGGGAGCTGTTTTTT. This translates into CASSLNRGPAGELFF.

The chain has TRBV27 and TRBJ2-3, with 8 positions matching TRBD2. The CDR3 is 17 residues long. Germline loops: CDR1 MNHEY, CDR2 SMNVEV (reference sequence). V gave up 0 bases and J gave up 2 bases; unmatched junction bases: 7. CDR3 bases: TGTGCCAGCAGTTTATCCGGGACTAGTTTCTCCACAGATACGCAGTATTTT. Encoded protein: CASSLSGTSFSTDTQYF.

V usage is TRBV5-4 and J usage is TRBJ2-1; weak D call: TRBD1 (5 bases). V was trimmed by 3 bases and J by 1 base, leaving 11 bases between them. This CDR3 region has 15 residues. From germline, CDR1 is SGHNT and CDR2 YYREEE (reference sequence). CDR3 loop: CASSSVGQSYNEQFF. DNA of the CDR3: TGTGCCAGCAGCTCGGTTGGACAATCCTACAATGAGCAGTTCTTC.

The chain employs TRBV2 and TRBJ2-7; 8 bases agree with TRBD2. The CDR3 runs 14 residues. The germline V gene encodes CDR1 SNHLY and CDR2 FYNNEI. The V segment lost 3 bases and the J segment 1 base; nucleotides outside the gene matches: 2. The CDR3 DNA follows: TGTGCCAGCAGTGAGCGGGGGGCGTCCTACGAGCAGTACTTC. This gives the protein CASSERGASYEQYF.

DNA for the CDR3: TGCGCCAGCAGCTTGTTTATCGACAGGGCGAACACCGGGGAGCTGTTTTTT. Protein sequence: CASSLFIDRANTGELFF. The chain joins TRBV5-1 to TRBJ2-2; 7 positions agree with TRBD1. Per germline, CDR1 SGHRS and CDR2 YFSETQ. This CDR3 region has 17 residues. After removal of 1 base from V and 0 bases from J, the junction contained 6 bases not matched to a gene. The variable domain in full, completed from reference TRBV5-1 and TRBJ2-2, reads KAGVTQTPRYLIKTRGQQVTLSCSPISGHRSVSWYQQTPGQGLQFLFEYFSETQRNKGNFPGRFSGRQFSNSRSEMNVSTLELGDSALYLCASSLFIDRANTGELFFGEGSRLTVL.

This chain links TRBV19 with TRBJ1-2; a weak D match, TRBD1 (6 bases). V lost 3 bases to trimming and J lost 8 bases, with 16 bases between them. CDR1 is LNHDA, CDR2 SQIVND, per germline (reference sequence). The CDR3 loop spans 14 amino acids. For the CDR3, the DNA is TGTGCCAGTAGTATCCTGCCACAGGGTGGGGGCTACACCTTC. This gives the protein CASSILPQGGGYTF.

This rearrangement joins TRBV7-2 to TRBJ2-7, with 7 bases fitting TRBD2. V lost 1 base to trimming and J lost 0 bases; unmatched junction nucleotides: 6. The length of the CDR3 is 16 residues. Germline V gene data show CDR1 as SGHTA and CDR2 as FQGNSA. The CDR3 bases are TGTGCCAGCAGCTTAGGGCGGGGGACGGTCTCCTACGAGCAGTACTTC. As protein: CASSLGRGTVSYEQYF.

The chain couples TRBV7-8 to TRBJ2-7; the match to TRBD2 covers 10 bases. This CDR3 contains 14 residues. Trimming removed 1 base from V and 6 bases from J; junction bases left unmatched: 3. Germline CDR1 is SGHVS and CDR2 is FQNEAQ. The DNA of the CDR3 is TGTGCCAGCAGCTTAGGAGTAGCGGGGGGCGAGCAGTACTTC. Residues: CASSLGVAGGEQYF.

V usage is TRBV5-6 and J usage is TRBJ2-2; the D gene is possibly TRBD1 (6 bases). V lost 2 bases, J lost 5 bases, and 7 bases lay in between. The germline gives CDR1 SGHDT, CDR2 YYEEEE. This CDR3 spans 13 amino acids. The CDR3 DNA reads TGTGCCAGCAGCTTCGGGACAACCGGGGAGCTGTTTTTT. Protein sequence: CASSFGTTGELFF.

The genes are TRBV27 and TRBJ1-5; 7 bases are a match to TRBD1. V shed 3 bases and J 7 bases; nucleotides not matched to a gene: 6. CDR3 size: 14 residues. Germline CDR1 and CDR2: MNHEY and SMNVEV (reference sequence). The CDR3 loop reads CASSFTGDDQPQHF. CDR3 sequence (DNA): TGTGCCAGCAGTTTTACAGGGGACGACCAGCCCCAGCATTTT.

The rearrangement links TRBV7-9 to TRBJ2-5; TRBD2 matches 14 bases. Germline V CDR1 and CDR2: SEHNR, FQNEAQ (reference sequence). V lost 4 bases, J lost 2 bases, and 3 bases stayed unmatched. CDR3 length: 16 amino acids. The DNA for the CDR3 is TGTGCCAGCAGCTCCGGGACTAGCGGGAGACAAGAGACCCAGTACTTC. It translates to CASSSGTSGRQETQYF.

The chain joins TRBV10-3 to TRBJ2-7; TRBD2 matches at 8 bases. Germline V CDR1 and CDR2: ENHRY, SYGVKD. The CDR3 length is 15 residues. Trimming took 9 bases from V and 5 from J; bases not matched to a gene: 15. In DNA, the CDR3 is TGTGCCATGGAACCAATACTAGCGGAGACGGACGAGCAGTACTTC. It is translated as CAMEPILAETDEQYF.

A few counts support this clone. V and J are TRBV5-7 and TRBJ2-3, with D perhaps TRBD1 (5 bases). TRBV5-7 has ORF status, its function being uncertain. Trimming cost V 4 bases and J 0 bases, with 15 bases left between them. The CDR3 sequence is 16 residues long. As DNA, the CDR3 is TGTGCCAGCAGCCGTCCCCCCGCAGGGAGCACAGATACGCAGTATTTT. This sequence encodes CASSRPPAGSTDTQYF.

The chain has TRBV7-6 and TRBJ2-7; no clear D. Trimming removed 4 bases at V and 5 bases at J, with 15 bases between. Germline V CDR1 and CDR2: SGHVS, FNYEAQ. CDR3 length: 14 amino acids. CDR3 amino acids: CASSSYGPGDEQYF. As DNA, the CDR3 is TGTGCCAGCAGCTCATATGGTCCCGGCGACGAGCAGTACTTC.

This clone is labeled medium-sized (0.01 to 0.1%). The chain couples TRBV7-3 to TRBJ2-3, with TRBD1 matching over 7 bases. CDR1 is SGHTA and CDR2 is FQGTGA in the germline V gene. J gave up 3 bases and V 0 bases, and 3 bases lay outside the gene matches. The CDR3 has 15 residues. The CDR3 DNA sequence: TGTGCCAGCAGCTTAACGGTCAGGGGGACAGATACGCAGTATTTT. Translation gives CASSLTVRGTDTQYF. The whole variable domain, remainder taken from reference TRBV7-3 and TRBJ2-3, is GAGVSQTPSNKVTEKGKYVELRCDPISGHTALYWYRQSLGQGPEFLIYFQGTGAADDSGLPNDRFFAVRPEGSVSTLKIQRTERGDSAVYLCASSLTVRGTDTQYFGPGTRLTVL.

The chain links TRBV5-1 to TRBJ2-3, with 12 bases aligning to TRBD2. V lost 0 bases and J lost 0; bases outside the gene matches: 5. CDR3 length: 18 residues. Germline-derived CDR1 and CDR2 are SGHRS and YFSETQ. The CDR3: CASSLGLAGVGSTDTQYF. DNA of the CDR3: TGCGCCAGCAGCTTGGGACTAGCGGGAGTCGGGAGCACAGATACGCAGTATTTT.

This clone occurred once. This chain links TRBV6-6 with TRBJ2-3; D remains unclear. The CDR3 has 16 residues. Per the germline V gene, CDR1 is MNHNY and CDR2 is SVGAGI (reference sequence). The ends were cut back, 1 base at V and 1 base at J, with 12 bases in the middle. CDR3 sequence: CASSYWAPEGTDTQYF. The CDR3, as DNA: TGTGCCAGCAGTTACTGGGCGCCAGAAGGCACAGATACGCAGTATTTT.

This clone came up a few times. This chain connects TRBV5-1 to TRBJ1-1, with 8 bases that match TRBD1. V lost 0 bases, J lost 1 base, and 5 bases stayed unmatched. Per the germline V gene, CDR1 is SGHRS and CDR2 is YFSETQ. This CDR3 is built from 16 residues. The CDR3 sequence is CASSLVSGGANTEAFF. Here the CDR3 DNA reads TGCGCCAGCAGCTTGGTTTCAGGGGGCGCGAACACTGAAGCTTTCTTT.

V usage is TRBV6-5 and J usage is TRBJ2-5, with 8 nucleotides matching TRBD2. V lost 5 bases to trimming and J lost 11 bases; unmatched junction nucleotides: 10. Germline-derived CDR1 and CDR2 are MNHEY and SVGAGI. There are 13 residues in the CDR3. The CDR3 is CASSTGGAREQYF. The CDR3 DNA sequence: TGTGCCAGCAGTACCGGGGGGGCGAGGGAGCAGTACTTC.

The J gene is TRBJ2-7, the V gene TRBV4-3; 8 nucleotides match TRBD1. Per germline, CDR1 LGHNA and CDR2 YSLEER. This CDR3 region has 15 residues. The J segment lost 3 bases and the V segment lost 6 bases, leaving 10 bases of the junction unmatched. The CDR3 region has the DNA TGCGCCAGCAGACCGTCGCCAGGGGGCTTCTACGAGCAGTACTTC. Protein sequence: CASRPSPGGFYEQYF.

This clone has just a few counts. The chain couples TRBV4-1 to TRBJ1-2; possible D gene TRBD1, 5 bases. The CDR3 runs to 15 residues. V lost 0 bases and J lost 6, with 14 bases in between. Germline CDR1 MGHRA, CDR2 YSYEKL. This CDR3 is CASSQDPGAWDGYTF. CDR3 nucleotides: TGCGCCAGCAGCCAAGATCCCGGGGCCTGGGATGGCTACACCTTC.

The V gene is TRBV5-1, the J gene TRBJ1-1, with D maybe TRBD1 (6 bases). V lost 0 bases and J lost 0, with 6 bases in between. Germline CDR1 SGHRS, CDR2 YFSETQ. The CDR3 contains 14 residues. The CDR3 sequence: CASSLDRVNTEAFF. CDR3 sequence (DNA): TGCGCCAGCAGCTTGGACAGGGTGAACACTGAAGCTTTCTTT. Based on the CDR3 plus reference TRBV5-1 and TRBJ1-1, the full variable domain is KAGVTQTPRYLIKTRGQQVTLSCSPISGHRSVSWYQQTPGQGLQFLFEYFSETQRNKGNFPGRFSGRQFSNSRSEMNVSTLELGDSALYLCASSLDRVNTEAFFGQGTRLTVV.

The V call is TRBV19, the J call TRBJ2-1, with 7 nucleotides matching TRBD2. Germline V gene data show CDR1 as LNHDA and CDR2 as SQIVND (reference sequence). The CDR3 has 13 amino acids. The junction had 5 bases not matched to a gene; V was cut back by 6 bases and J by 6 bases. The CDR3 DNA reads TGTGCCAGTAGACGGGAGGTAGGCAATGAGCAGTTCTTC. Translation gives CASRREVGNEQFF.

This clone was seen a few times. The V call is TRBV2, the J call TRBJ2-3, with 7 positions matching TRBD2. J lost 5 bases, V lost 8 bases, and 1 base had no gene match. From germline, CDR1 is SNHLY and CDR2 FYNNEI. CDR3 length equals 11 residues. The CDR3 sequence is CASSGGDTQYF. The CDR3 nucleotides read TGTGCCAGCTCGGGGGGAGATACGCAGTATTTT.

This chain links TRBV23-1 with TRBJ2-3; 8 bases are shared with TRBD2. TRBV23-1 falls under the ORF class, with uncertain function. CDR3 length: 20 amino acids. Trimming took 6 bases from V and 7 from J; bases not matched to a gene: 27. The CDR3 nucleotides are TGCGCCAGCAGGCGGGGTAGCCCGCGGGAGGAACAGATACCGGGTAATACGCAGTATTTT. Its translation: CASRRGSPREEQIPGNTQYF.

The J gene is TRBJ2-1, the V gene TRBV7-9; 10 bases map to TRBD2. This CDR3 region has 19 residues. The V gene's germline CDR1 is SEHNR and CDR2 FQNEAQ (reference sequence). The V gene end was trimmed by 5 bases and the J gene end by 4 bases; junction bases not matched to a gene: 17. The chain's CDR3 is CASSPLGNLAGDPYNEQFF. CDR3 DNA: TGTGCCAGCAGCCCCCTGGGGAACCTAGCGGGGGACCCATACAATGAGCAGTTCTTC.

In its sample, this clone was seen a few times. The genes are TRBV7-8 and TRBJ2-3; 8 bases are a match to TRBD2. The CDR3 is 15 amino acids. Unmatched junction bases numbered 7, after V lost 2 bases and J lost 6 bases. Germline V gives CDR1 SGHVS, CDR2 FQNEAQ. The CDR3 reads CASSLNPGTRDTQYF. CDR3 nucleotide sequence: TGTGCCAGCAGCTTAAATCCCGGGACTAGGGATACGCAGTATTTT.

The V and J genes are TRBV5-5 and TRBJ2-7, with TRBD1 matching 8 bases. Germline V lookup: CDR1 SGHKS, CDR2 YYEKEE (reference sequence). J gave up 3 bases and V 0 bases, and 2 bases lay outside the gene matches. This CDR3 comprises 14 residues. Here the CDR3 reads CASSLGTGNYEQYF. The CDR3 DNA sequence: TGTGCCAGCAGCTTGGGGACAGGGAACTACGAGCAGTACTTC. The full variable domain, its missing parts supplied by reference TRBV5-5 and TRBJ2-7, is DAGVTQSPTHLIKTRGQQVTLRCSPISGHKSVSWYQQVLGQGPQFIFQYYEKEERGRGNFPDRFSARQFPNYSSELNVNALLLGDSALYLCASSLGTGNYEQYFGPGTRLTVT.

This clone was counted a few times. The chain links TRBV29-1 to TRBJ2-7; 7 bases map to TRBD1. V was clipped by 5 bases and J by 5 bases; unmatched bases: 6. CDR1 and CDR2 from the germline V gene are SQVTM and ANQGSEA. The CDR3 extends over 12 amino acids. The CDR3 DNA is TGCAGCGTTCGTGCTCAGGGGGACGAGCAGTACTTC. It encodes CSVRAQGDEQYF.